This TCR beta chain was captured by sequencing in a study of blood T cell repertoires in COVID-19. Whole-study context: Sources were T cells, B-cell-depleted T cells, or PBMCs; the material itself was cDNA or gDNA.

Germline V gene sequence: CDR1 SGHKS, CDR2 YYEKEE (reference sequence). Trimming took off 0 bases at V and 4 bases at J, with 13 bases between the two ends. The CDR3 contains 15 residues. The protocol was immunoSEQ multiplex PCR, while the TCRdb copy is restricted to in-frame clones and leaves out a portion. The table records some 97,000 clones, approximately 92% of them present only once. In this sample, this clone turned up once. The sample taken for sequencing was peripheral blood. This rearrangement joins TRBV5-5 to TRBJ1-1, with no clear D. The clonotype was recovered from a man aged 65-85 years with acute or convalescent COVID-19. CDR3 sequence reads: CASSLVSRGFTEAFF. The DNA of the CDR3 is TGTGCCAGCAGCTTGGTGAGCCGCGGGTTCACTGAAGCTTTCTTT.